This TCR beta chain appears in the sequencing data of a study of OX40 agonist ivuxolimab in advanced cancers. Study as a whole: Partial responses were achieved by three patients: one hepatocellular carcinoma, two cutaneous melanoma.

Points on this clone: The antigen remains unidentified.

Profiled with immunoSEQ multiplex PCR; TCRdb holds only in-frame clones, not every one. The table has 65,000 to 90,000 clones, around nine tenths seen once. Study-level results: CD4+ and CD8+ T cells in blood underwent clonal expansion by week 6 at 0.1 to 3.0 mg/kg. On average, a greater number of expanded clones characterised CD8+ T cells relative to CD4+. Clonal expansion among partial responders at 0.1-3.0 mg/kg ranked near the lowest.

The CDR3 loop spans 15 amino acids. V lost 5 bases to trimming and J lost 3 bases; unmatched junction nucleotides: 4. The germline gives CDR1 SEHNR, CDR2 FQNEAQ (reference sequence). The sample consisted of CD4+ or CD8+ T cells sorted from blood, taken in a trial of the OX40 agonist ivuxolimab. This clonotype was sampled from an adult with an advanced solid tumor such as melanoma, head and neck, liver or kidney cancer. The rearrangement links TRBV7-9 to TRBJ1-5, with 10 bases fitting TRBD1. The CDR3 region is CASSPGQGNNQPQHF. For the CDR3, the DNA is TGTGCCAGCAGCCCGGGACAGGGGAACAATCAGCCCCAGCATTTT.